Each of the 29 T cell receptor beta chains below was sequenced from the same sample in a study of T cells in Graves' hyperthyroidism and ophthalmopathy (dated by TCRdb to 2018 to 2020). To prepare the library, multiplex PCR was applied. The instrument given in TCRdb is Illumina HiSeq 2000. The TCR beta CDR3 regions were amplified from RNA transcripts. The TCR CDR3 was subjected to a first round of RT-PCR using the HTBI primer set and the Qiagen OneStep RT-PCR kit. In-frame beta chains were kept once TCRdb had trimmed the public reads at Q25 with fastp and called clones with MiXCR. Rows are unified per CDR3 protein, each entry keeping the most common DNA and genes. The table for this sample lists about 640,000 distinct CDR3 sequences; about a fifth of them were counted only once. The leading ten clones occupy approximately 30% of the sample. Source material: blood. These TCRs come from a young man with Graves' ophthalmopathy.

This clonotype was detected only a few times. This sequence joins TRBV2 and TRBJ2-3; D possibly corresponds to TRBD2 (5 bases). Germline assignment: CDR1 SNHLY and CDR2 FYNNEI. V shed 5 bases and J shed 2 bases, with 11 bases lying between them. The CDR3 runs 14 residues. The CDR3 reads CASSFRLNTDTQYF. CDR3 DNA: TGTGCCAGCAGTTTTCGACTAAACACAGATACGCAGTATTTT.

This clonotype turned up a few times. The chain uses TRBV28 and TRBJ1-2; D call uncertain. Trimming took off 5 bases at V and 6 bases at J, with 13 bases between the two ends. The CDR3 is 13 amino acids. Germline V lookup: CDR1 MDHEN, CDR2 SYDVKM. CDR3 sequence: CASSPINSHGYTF. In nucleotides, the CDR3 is TGTGCCAGCAGTCCGATAAATTCACATGGCTACACCTTC.

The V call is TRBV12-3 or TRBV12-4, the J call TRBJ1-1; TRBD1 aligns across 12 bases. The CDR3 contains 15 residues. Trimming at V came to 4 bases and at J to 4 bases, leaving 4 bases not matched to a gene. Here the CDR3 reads CASSSGTGGSTEAFF. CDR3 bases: TGTGCCAGCAGTTCCGGGACAGGGGGCAGCACTGAAGCTTTCTTT.

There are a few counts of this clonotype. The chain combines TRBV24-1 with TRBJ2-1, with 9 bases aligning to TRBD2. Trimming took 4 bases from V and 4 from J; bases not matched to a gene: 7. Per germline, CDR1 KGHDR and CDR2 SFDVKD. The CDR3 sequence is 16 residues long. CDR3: CATSELGTSTYNEQFF. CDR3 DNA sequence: TGTGCCACCAGTGAACTCGGGACTAGCACTTACAATGAGCAGTTCTTC.

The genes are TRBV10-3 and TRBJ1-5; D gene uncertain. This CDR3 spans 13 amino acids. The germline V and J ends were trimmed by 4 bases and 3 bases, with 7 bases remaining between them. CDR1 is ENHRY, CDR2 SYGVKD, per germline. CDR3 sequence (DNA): TGTGCCATCAGTGGACAAGCCAATCAGCCCCAGCATTTT. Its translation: CAISGQANQPQHF.

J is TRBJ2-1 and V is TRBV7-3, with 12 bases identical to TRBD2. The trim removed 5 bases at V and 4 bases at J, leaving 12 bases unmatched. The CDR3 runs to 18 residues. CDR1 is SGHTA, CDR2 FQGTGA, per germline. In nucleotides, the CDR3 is TGTGCCAGCAGCCCTCGACTAGCGGGAGAGCGTAAATACAATGAGCAGTTCTTC. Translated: CASSPRLAGERKYNEQFF.

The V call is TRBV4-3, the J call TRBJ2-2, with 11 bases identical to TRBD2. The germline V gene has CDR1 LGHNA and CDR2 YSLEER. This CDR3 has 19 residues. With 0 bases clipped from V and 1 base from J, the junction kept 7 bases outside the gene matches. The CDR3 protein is CASSQDWWLAGGNTGELFF. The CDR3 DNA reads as TGCGCCAGCAGCCAAGATTGGTGGCTAGCGGGAGGGAACACCGGGGAGCTGTTTTTT.

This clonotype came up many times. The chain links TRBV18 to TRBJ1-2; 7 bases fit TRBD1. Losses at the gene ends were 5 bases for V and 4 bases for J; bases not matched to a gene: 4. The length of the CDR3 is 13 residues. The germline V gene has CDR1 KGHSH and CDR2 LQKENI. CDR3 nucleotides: TGTGCCAGCTCAGACGGGACAGCCTATGGCTACACCTTC. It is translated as CASSDGTAYGYTF.

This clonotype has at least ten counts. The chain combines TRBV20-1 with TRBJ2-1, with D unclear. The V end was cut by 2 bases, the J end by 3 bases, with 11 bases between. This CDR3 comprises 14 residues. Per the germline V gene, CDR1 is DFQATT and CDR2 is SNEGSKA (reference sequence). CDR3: CSARSLARYNEQFF. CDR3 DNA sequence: TGCAGTGCTAGATCGCTGGCTCGCTACAATGAGCAGTTCTTC.

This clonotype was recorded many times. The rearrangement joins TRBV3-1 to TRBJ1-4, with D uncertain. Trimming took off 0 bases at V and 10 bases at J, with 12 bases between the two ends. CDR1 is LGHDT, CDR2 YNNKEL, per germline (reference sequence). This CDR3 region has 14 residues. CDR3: CASSQDSRAGKLFF. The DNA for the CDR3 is TGTGCCAGCAGCCAAGATTCGAGGGCAGGAAAACTGTTTTTT.

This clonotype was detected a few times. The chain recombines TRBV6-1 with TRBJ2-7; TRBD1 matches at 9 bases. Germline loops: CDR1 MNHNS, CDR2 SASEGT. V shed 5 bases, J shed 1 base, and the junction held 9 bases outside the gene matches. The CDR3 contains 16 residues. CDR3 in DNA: TGTGCCAGCAGTTCCCCCCCGGGACAGGGTTCCTACGAGCAGTACTTC. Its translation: CASSSPPGQGSYEQYF.

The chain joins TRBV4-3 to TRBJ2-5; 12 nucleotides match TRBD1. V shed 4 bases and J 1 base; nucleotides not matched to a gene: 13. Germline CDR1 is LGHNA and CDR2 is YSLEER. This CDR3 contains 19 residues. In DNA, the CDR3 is TGCGCCAGCAGCCCATTTTGGGGGGACAGGGGGCCCCCCCAAGAGACCCAGTACTTC. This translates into CASSPFWGDRGPPQETQYF.

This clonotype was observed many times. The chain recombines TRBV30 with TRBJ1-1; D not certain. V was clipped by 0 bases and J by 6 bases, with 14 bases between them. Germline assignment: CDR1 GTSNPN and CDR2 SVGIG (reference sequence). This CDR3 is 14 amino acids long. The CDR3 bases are TGTGCCTGGAGTGTAGGCAATTTTCCGGCTGAAGCTTTCTTT. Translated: CAWSVGNFPAEAFF.

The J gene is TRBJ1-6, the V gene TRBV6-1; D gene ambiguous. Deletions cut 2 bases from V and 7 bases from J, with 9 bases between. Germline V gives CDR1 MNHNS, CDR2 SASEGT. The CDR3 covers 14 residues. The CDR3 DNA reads TGTGCCAGCAGTGAACATTCGGGGAATTCACCCCTCCACTTT. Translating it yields CASSEHSGNSPLHF.

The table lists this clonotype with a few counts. CDR3 DNA sequence: TGTGCCAGCAGCGTAGACGGGACTCGAAGTTACGAGCAGTACTTC. Translation gives CASSVDGTRSYEQYF. This sequence joins TRBV9 and TRBJ2-7; possible D gene TRBD2, 6 bases. Germline loops: CDR1 SGDLS, CDR2 YYNGEE. The CDR3 covers 15 residues. The ends were cut back, 0 bases at V and 4 bases at J, with 14 bases in the middle.

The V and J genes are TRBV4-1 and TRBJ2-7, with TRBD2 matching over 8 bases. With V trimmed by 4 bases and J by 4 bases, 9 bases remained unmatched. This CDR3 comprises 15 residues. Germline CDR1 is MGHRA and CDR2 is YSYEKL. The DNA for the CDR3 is TGCGCCAGCAGCCGAGGCTTTAGCGGGAATTACGAGCAGTACTTC. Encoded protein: CASSRGFSGNYEQYF.

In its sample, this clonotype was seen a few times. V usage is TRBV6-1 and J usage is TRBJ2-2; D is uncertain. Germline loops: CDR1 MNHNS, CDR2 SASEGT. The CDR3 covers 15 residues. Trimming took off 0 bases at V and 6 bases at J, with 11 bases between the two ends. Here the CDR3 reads CASSEAVRHAGELFF. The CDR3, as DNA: TGTGCCAGCAGTGAAGCGGTGAGACACGCCGGGGAGCTGTTTTTT.

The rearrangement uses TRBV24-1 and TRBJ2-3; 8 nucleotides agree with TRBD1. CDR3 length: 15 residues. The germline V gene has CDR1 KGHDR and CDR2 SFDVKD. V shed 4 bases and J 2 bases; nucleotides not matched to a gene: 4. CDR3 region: CATSEGTGVTDTQYF. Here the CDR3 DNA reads TGTGCCACCAGTGAAGGGACAGGAGTCACAGATACGCAGTATTTT.

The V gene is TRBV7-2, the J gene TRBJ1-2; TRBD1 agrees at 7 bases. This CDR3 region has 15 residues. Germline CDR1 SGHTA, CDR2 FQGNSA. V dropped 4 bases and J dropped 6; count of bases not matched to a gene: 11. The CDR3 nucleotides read TGTGCCAGCAGCTCCGACAGGGAGTACCTAGATGGCTACACCTTC. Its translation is CASSSDREYLDGYTF.

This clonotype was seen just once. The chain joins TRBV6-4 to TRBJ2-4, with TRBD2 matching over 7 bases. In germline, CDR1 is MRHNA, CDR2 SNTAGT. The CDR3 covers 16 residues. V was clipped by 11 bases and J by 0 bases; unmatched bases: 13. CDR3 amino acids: CAGLGGGSLAKNIQYF. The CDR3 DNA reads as TGTGCCGGCCTTGGCGGGGGATCCTTAGCCAAAAACATTCAGTACTTC.

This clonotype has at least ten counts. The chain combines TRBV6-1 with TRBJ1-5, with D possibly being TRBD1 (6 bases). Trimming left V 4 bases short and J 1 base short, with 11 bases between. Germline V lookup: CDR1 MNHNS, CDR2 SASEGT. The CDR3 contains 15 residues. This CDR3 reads CASSGNTGSNQPQHF. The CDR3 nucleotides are TGTGCCAGCAGTGGGAATACAGGGAGCAATCAGCCCCAGCATTTT.

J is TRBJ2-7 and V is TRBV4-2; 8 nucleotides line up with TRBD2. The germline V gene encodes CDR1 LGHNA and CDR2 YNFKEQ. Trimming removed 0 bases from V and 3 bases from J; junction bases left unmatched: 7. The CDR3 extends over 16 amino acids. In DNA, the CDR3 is TGTGCCAGCAGCCAAGATTCGGGGACTAGATTCTACGAGCAGTACTTC. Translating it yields CASSQDSGTRFYEQYF.

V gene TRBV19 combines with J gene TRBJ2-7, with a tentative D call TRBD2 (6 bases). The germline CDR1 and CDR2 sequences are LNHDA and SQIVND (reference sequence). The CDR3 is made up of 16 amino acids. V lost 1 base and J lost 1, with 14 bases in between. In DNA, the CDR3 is TGTGCCAGTAGTATAGTGGCGGAACTAGCATCCTACGAGCAGTACTTC. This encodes CASSIVAELASYEQYF.

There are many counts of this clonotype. The DNA for the CDR3 is TGTGCCAGCAGTTTAAGGACAGGTGGTAATTCACCCCTCCACTTT. Protein: CASSLRTGGNSPLHF. V gene TRBV27 combines with J gene TRBJ1-6; 7 nucleotides align to TRBD1. J gave up 6 bases and V 2 bases, and 4 bases lay outside the gene matches. Germline CDR1 and CDR2: MNHEY and SMNVEV (reference sequence). The CDR3 is 15 residues long.

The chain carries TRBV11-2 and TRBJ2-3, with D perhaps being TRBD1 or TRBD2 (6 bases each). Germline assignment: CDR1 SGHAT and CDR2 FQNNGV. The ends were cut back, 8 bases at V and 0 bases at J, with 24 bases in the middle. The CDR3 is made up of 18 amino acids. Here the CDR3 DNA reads TGTGCCAGCTCCCCCAGGGGCCAAGGGAGGACTAGCACAGATACGCAGTATTTT. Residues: CASSPRGQGRTSTDTQYF.

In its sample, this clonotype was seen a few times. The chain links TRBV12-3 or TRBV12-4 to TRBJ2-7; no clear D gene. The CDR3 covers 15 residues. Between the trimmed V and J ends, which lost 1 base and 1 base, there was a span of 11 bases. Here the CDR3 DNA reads TGTGCCAGCAGTTTAGGTGACATCACGTCCTACGAGCAGTACTTC. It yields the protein CASSLGDITSYEQYF.

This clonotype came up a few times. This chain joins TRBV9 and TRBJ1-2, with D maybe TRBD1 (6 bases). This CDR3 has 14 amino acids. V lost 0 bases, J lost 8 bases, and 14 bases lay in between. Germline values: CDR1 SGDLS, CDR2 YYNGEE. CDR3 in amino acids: CASSVDRVGDGYTF. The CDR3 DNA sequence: TGTGCCAGCAGCGTAGACAGGGTGGGCGACGGCTACACCTTC.

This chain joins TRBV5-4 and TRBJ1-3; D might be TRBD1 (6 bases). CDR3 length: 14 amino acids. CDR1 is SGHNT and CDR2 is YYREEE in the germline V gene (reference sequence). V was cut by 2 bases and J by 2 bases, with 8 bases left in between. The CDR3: CASSFKGAGNTIYF. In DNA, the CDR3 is TGTGCCAGCAGCTTCAAGGGGGCTGGAAACACCATATATTTT.

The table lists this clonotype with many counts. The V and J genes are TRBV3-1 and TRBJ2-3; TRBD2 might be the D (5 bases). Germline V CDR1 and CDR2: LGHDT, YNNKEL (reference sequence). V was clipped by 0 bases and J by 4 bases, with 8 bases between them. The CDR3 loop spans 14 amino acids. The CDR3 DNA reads TGTGCCAGCAGCCAAGAGCTAGCCTCAGATACGCAGTATTTT. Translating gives CASSQELASDTQYF.